This entry lists 2 T cell receptor beta chains sequenced from one sample in a study of cytomegalovirus exposure and HLA in healthy donors. The PCR employed 60 Vbeta primers together with 13 Jbeta primers. Clones were read by immunoSEQ multiplex PCR, and TCRdb kept only the in-frame ones, dropping some. The sample lists 150,000 to 200,000 clones, roughly 78% seen once, with under 4% in the top ten. Input material: PBMCs. Receptors originate from a woman aged 40-49 years in good health and CMV-seronegative.

V usage is TRBV5-1 and J usage is TRBJ2-2, with D unresolved. Germline V gives CDR1 SGHRS, CDR2 YFSETQ. V was clipped by 6 bases and J by 0 bases, with 12 bases between them. This CDR3 has 15 amino acids. CDR3 protein: CASNYQASNTGELFF. The DNA for the CDR3 is TGCGCCAGCAATTACCAGGCTTCGAACACCGGGGAGCTGTTTTTT.

The chain joins TRBV28 to TRBJ2-3, with 8 bases that match TRBD1. Germline CDR1 reads MDHEN; CDR2 reads SYDVKM. The CDR3 is 16 amino acids. Trimming at V came to 6 bases and at J to 4 bases, leaving 12 bases not matched to a gene. CDR3 coding DNA: TGTGCCAGCAGCCTCCCCCCAGGGGGCATCGCAGATACGCAGTATTTT. It is translated as CASSLPPGGIADTQYF.